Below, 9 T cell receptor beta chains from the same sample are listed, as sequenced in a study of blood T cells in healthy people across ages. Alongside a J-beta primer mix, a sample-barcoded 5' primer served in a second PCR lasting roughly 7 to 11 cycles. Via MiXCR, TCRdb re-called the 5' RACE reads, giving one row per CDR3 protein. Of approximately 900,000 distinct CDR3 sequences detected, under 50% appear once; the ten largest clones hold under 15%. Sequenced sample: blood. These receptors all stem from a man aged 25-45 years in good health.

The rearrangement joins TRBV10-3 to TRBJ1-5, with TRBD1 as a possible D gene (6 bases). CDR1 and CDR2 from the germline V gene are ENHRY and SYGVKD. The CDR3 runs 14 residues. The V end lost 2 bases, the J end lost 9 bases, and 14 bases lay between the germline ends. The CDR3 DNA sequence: TGTGCCATCAGTGAGGGGGGCCCCAACGGGCCCCAGCATTTT. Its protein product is CAISEGGPNGPQHF.

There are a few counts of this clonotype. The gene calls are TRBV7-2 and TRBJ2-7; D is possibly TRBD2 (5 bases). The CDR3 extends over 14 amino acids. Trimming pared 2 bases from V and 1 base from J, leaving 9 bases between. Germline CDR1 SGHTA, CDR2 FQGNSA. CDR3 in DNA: TGTGCCAGCAGCTTACTTACTAGTTCCTACGAGCAGTACTTC. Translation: CASSLLTSSYEQYF.

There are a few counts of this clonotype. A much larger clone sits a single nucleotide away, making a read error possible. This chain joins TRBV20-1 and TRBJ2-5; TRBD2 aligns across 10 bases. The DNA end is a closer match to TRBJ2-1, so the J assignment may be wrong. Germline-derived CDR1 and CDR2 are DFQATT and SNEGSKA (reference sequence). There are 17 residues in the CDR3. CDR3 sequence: CSARAVQTSGFQETQFF. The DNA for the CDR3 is TGCAGTGCTAGAGCAGTACAGACTAGCGGGTTCCAAGAGACCCAGTTCTTC.

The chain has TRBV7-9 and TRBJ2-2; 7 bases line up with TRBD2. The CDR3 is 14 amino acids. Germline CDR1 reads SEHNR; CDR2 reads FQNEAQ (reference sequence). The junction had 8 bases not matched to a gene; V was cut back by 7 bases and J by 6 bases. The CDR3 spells CASTERGVPGELFF. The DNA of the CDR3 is TGTGCCAGCACCGAACGGGGGGTCCCCGGGGAGCTGTTTTTT.

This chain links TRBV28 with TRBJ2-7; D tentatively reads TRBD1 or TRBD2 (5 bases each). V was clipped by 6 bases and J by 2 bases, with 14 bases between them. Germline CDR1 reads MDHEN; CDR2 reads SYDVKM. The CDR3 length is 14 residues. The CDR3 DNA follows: TGTGCCAGCAGCTCCGGGGCGCACGCCTACGAGCAGTACTTC. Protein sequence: CASSSGAHAYEQYF.

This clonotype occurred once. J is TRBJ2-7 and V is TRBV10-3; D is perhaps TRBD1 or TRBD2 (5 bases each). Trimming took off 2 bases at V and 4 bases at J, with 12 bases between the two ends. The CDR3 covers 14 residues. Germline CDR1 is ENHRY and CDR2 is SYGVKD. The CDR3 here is CAISEEGRGYEQYF. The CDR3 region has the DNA TGTGCCATCAGTGAGGAGGGGCGCGGTTACGAGCAGTACTTC.

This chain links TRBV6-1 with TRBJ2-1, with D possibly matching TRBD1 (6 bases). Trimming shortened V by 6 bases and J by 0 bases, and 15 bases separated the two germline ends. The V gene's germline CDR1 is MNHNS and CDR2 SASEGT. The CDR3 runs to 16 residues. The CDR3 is CASSARGSSSYNEQFF. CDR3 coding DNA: TGTGCCAGCAGCGCGAGGGGGAGCAGCTCCTACAATGAGCAGTTCTTC.

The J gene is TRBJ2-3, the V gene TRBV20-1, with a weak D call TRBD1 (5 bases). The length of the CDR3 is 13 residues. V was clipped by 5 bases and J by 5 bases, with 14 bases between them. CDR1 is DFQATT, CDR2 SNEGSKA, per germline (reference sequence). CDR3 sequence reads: CSAQYSGQDTQYF. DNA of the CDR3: TGCAGTGCTCAATACAGTGGACAAGATACGCAGTATTTT.

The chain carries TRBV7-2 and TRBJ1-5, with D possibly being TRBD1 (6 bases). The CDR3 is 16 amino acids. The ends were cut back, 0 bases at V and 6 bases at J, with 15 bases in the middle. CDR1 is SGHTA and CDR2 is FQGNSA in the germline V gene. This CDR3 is CASSLAGGGWGQPQHF. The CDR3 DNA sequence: TGTGCCAGCAGCTTAGCAGGAGGGGGATGGGGTCAGCCCCAGCATTTT.